The text below deals with one T cell receptor beta chain. It was at deep level that the assay was run. The assay was immunoSEQ multiplex PCR, and TCRdb's table has in-frame clones only and misses some. The sample consists of about 2.4 million clones, over 85% of them appearing once. The sample is drawn from a study of shared clonotypes between healthy human individuals. The CDR3 has 16 residues. V was clipped by 4 bases and J by 3 bases; unmatched bases: 8. In germline, CDR1 is MDHEN, CDR2 SYDVKM. Sequenced sample: naive CD4+ T cells from PBMCs. Subset described: CD45RA+ positively selected. The origin of this receptor is a man aged 18 to 29 in good health. Some clones in this sample may be carry-over from other donors' samples. The chain employs TRBV28 and TRBJ1-5; 8 nucleotides line up with TRBD1. Here the CDR3 reads CASSSLGQGINQPQHF. The CDR3 DNA reads TGTGCCAGCAGTTCCCTTGGACAGGGTATCAATCAGCCCCAGCATTTT.